This TCR beta chain is drawn from a study of T cell responses to AZD1222 COVID-19 vaccine. Using immunoSEQ multiplex PCR, the repertoire was profiled, and TCRdb retains in-frame clones only, with some absent. The table shows 90,000 to 100,000 clones, with roughly 88% occurring only once. CDR1 is SGHRS, CDR2 YFSETQ, per germline. The V and J ends lost 2 bases and 0 bases respectively, with 9 bases between them. The CDR3 runs 16 residues. The TCR was taken from an adult in good health. The source was peripheral blood, collected on day 0 of AZD1222 vaccination. The rearrangement links TRBV5-1 to TRBJ2-6, with D perhaps matching TRBD2 (6 bases). The DNA of the CDR3 is TGCGCCAGCAGCTTCGCGGGGTCCTCTGGGGCCAACGTCCTGACTTTC. Encoded protein: CASSFAGSSGANVLTF.